One sample yielded the 22 T cell receptor beta chains listed below, sequenced in a study of T cells after yellow fever vaccination. TCRdb re-called the 5' RACE reads with MiXCR, one entry per CDR3 protein. The table lists around 610,000 distinct CDR3 sequences, about 14% of them singletons, with over 12% in the top ten. The sequences come from PBMCs, collected on the day of the yellow fever booster vaccination. The source of these receptors is a young man who received the YFV17D yellow fever vaccine.

This clonotype turned up a few times. V and J are TRBV5-1 and TRBJ2-3; D gene unclear. Germline loops: CDR1 SGHRS, CDR2 YFSETQ. This CDR3 spans 14 amino acids. The germline V and J ends were trimmed by 4 bases and 4 bases, with 13 bases remaining between them. This chain's CDR3 is CASSPRPGPDTQYF. The CDR3 bases are TGCGCCAGCAGCCCAAGACCAGGTCCAGATACGCAGTATTTT. The full variable domain, its missing parts supplied by reference TRBV5-1 and TRBJ2-3, is KAGVTQTPRYLIKTRGQQVTLSCSPISGHRSVSWYQQTPGQGLQFLFEYFSETQRNKGNFPGRFSGRQFSNSRSEMNVSTLELGDSALYLCASSPRPGPDTQYFGPGTRLTVL.

The chain links TRBV19 to TRBJ2-5, with a tentative D call TRBD1 (6 bases). V lost 10 bases and J 7 bases, leaving 19 bases between the germline ends. The CDR3 is 13 residues long. Germline V gene lookup returns CDR1 LNHDA and CDR2 SQIVND (reference sequence). The CDR3 spells CATTEQGLGTQYF. The CDR3 coding sequence is TGTGCCACCACGGAACAGGGCCTAGGGACCCAGTACTTC.

CDR3 bases: TGTGCCAGCAGTACACCGGGACAGCGAGGCAGTCAGCCCCAGCATTTT. Its protein is CASSTPGQRGSQPQHF. V and J are TRBV12-3 or TRBV12-4 and TRBJ1-5; 7 nucleotides line up with TRBD1. This CDR3 has 16 residues. Losses at the gene ends were 5 bases for V and 6 bases for J; bases not matched to a gene: 13.

This clonotype was counted a few times. The gene calls are TRBV28 and TRBJ2-3, with no clear D. The CDR3 has 10 residues. The germline V gene encodes CDR1 MDHEN and CDR2 SYDVKM. Between the trimmed V and J ends, which lost 6 bases and 8 bases, there was a span of 6 bases. The CDR3 reads CASSFVTQYF. DNA of the CDR3: TGTGCCAGCAGCTTTGTTACGCAGTATTTT.

The chain carries TRBV7-2 and TRBJ2-1; the D is unclear. Germline V CDR1 and CDR2: SGHTA, FQGNSA. The CDR3 covers 14 residues. V was shortened by 1 base and J by 8 bases, with 12 bases between the two germline ends. The CDR3 DNA sequence: TGTGCCAGCAGCTTAGTAACTAATGGTGATGAGCAGTTCTTC. Translating it yields CASSLVTNGDEQFF. The whole variable domain, remainder taken from reference TRBV7-2 and TRBJ2-1, is GAGVSQSPSNKVTEKGKDVELRCDPISGHTALYWYRQSLGQGLEFLIYFQGNSAPDKSGLPSDRFSAERTGGSVSTLTIQRTQQEDSAVYLCASSLVTNGDEQFFGPGTRLTVL.

This clonotype was counted between two and nine times. The chain uses TRBV20-1 and TRBJ1-1; D ambiguous. Looked up from germline, CDR1 is DFQATT and CDR2 is SNEGSKA (reference sequence). V dropped 5 bases and J dropped 8 bases, with 18 bases sitting between them. The CDR3 contains 13 residues. CDR3 loop: CSARAVTTLEAFF. CDR3 DNA sequence: TGCAGTGCTCGGGCCGTCACAACTTTGGAAGCTTTCTTT.

This clonotype was picked up a small number of times. The J gene is TRBJ2-1, the V gene TRBV29-1, with 11 bases lining up with TRBD2. J was trimmed by 7 bases and V by 3 bases; bases with no gene match: 11. The germline gives CDR1 SQVTM, CDR2 ANQGSEA. CDR3 length: 16 residues. CDR3 sequence (DNA): TGCAGCGTTGACTATGGGAAACTAGCGGGAGTTAATGAGCAGTTCTTC. It is translated as CSVDYGKLAGVNEQFF.

This chain connects TRBV20-1 to TRBJ2-1; 7 nucleotides agree with TRBD1. Germline CDR1 DFQATT, CDR2 SNEGSKA (reference sequence). The CDR3 loop spans 16 amino acids. The ends lost 4 bases at V and 0 bases at J; junction bases unmatched: 9. The CDR3 coding sequence is TGCAGTGCTACCGAGGGGACAGCCAACTCCTACAATGAGCAGTTCTTC. Amino acid sequence: CSATEGTANSYNEQFF.

This clonotype has a handful of counts. The rearrangement joins TRBV20-1 to TRBJ1-1; TRBD1 matches 8 bases. Germline V gene lookup returns CDR1 DFQATT and CDR2 SNEGSKA (reference sequence). This CDR3 is 14 amino acids long. V gave up 6 bases and J gave up 5 bases; unmatched junction bases: 11. The CDR3 DNA is TGCAGTGCGGAAATTTCAGGGGGCAGGACTGAAGCTTTCTTT. Encoded protein: CSAEISGGRTEAFF.

The chain combines TRBV3-1 with TRBJ2-7; 11 bases fit TRBD2. Trimming took 4 bases from V and 0 from J; bases not matched to a gene: 5. Germline CDR1 LGHDT, CDR2 YNNKEL (reference sequence). This CDR3 spans 16 amino acids. DNA of the CDR3: TGTGCCAGCAGCCGCCCGGGACTAGCGGACTCCTACGAGCAGTACTTC. Protein sequence: CASSRPGLADSYEQYF.

In its sample, this clonotype was seen a few times. The CDR3: CASSLRTAANSGANVLTF. The DNA of the CDR3 is TGTGCCAGCAGCTTGAGAACGGCAGCCAACTCTGGGGCCAACGTCCTGACTTTC. This chain uses TRBV5-4 with TRBJ2-6; D is ambiguous. Germline values: CDR1 SGHNT, CDR2 YYREEE (reference sequence). There are 18 residues in the CDR3. V gave up 1 base and J gave up 0 bases, with 14 bases separating them.

The chain uses TRBV12-3 or TRBV12-4 and TRBJ2-3, with D perhaps TRBD2 (6 bases). This CDR3 is 14 amino acids long. Trimming removed 6 bases at V and 4 bases at J, with 14 bases between. CDR3 DNA: TGTGCCAGCAGCCCGGTTCAGCGGGCAGATACGCAGTATTTT. This codes for CASSPVQRADTQYF.

This clonotype occurred many times. The V call is TRBV20-1, the J call TRBJ1-2, with a tentative D call TRBD1 (5 bases). Trimming cost V 7 bases and J 1 base, with 10 bases left between them. The CDR3 spans 12 residues. The germline gives CDR1 DFQATT, CDR2 SNEGSKA (reference sequence). The CDR3 loop is CSVWDGNYGYTF. CDR3 coding DNA: TGCAGTGTTTGGGACGGTAACTATGGCTACACCTTC.

The chain uses TRBV7-9 and TRBJ2-1, with D maybe TRBD1 (5 bases). Trimming removed 5 bases at V and 6 bases at J, with 14 bases between. Germline CDR1 and CDR2: SEHNR and FQNEAQ (reference sequence). CDR3 size: 14 residues. CDR3 region: CASSLGSGANEQFF. The CDR3, as DNA: TGTGCCAGCAGCCTAGGATCTGGGGCCAATGAGCAGTTCTTC.

The CDR3 nucleotides are TGTGCCAGCAGCGTGGCAACAGACACTGAAGCTTTCTTT. Its protein product is CASSVATDTEAFF. The gene calls are TRBV9 and TRBJ1-1; no clear D. The CDR3 has 13 residues. Between the trimmed V and J ends, which lost 2 bases and 3 bases, there was a span of 8 bases. Germline CDR1 is SGDLS and CDR2 is YYNGEE.

This clonotype was counted between two and nine times. The J gene is TRBJ2-4, the V gene TRBV4-3; TRBD1 agrees at 7 bases. This CDR3 contains 15 residues. Germline-derived CDR1 and CDR2 are LGHNA and YSLEER. J lost 6 bases, V lost 1 base, and 6 bases had no gene match. The CDR3 sequence is CASSQGWGQRNIQYF. The CDR3 DNA sequence: TGCGCCAGCAGCCAAGGGTGGGGACAGAGAAACATTCAGTACTTC.

This rearrangement joins TRBV6-1 to TRBJ2-3, with D unclear. The CDR3 consists of 13 residues. The V end was cut by 7 bases, the J end by 0 bases, with 8 bases between. From germline, CDR1 is MNHNS and CDR2 SASEGT. CDR3 sequence reads: CASTMTSTDTQYF. Here the CDR3 DNA reads TGTGCCAGCACCATGACTAGCACAGATACGCAGTATTTT.

This clonotype was counted at least ten times. CDR3 in DNA: TGCGCCAGCAGCCAAGATCCAGGGCGAGAGACCCAGTACTTC. It yields the protein CASSQDPGRETQYF. This chain links TRBV4-3 with TRBJ2-5; possible D gene TRBD1, 5 bases. Trimming pared 0 bases from V and 4 bases from J, leaving 9 bases between. This CDR3 spans 14 amino acids. The V gene's germline CDR1 is LGHNA and CDR2 YSLEER.

This clonotype was seen only a few times. This rearrangement joins TRBV24-1 to TRBJ2-3, with 7 bases lining up with TRBD2. This CDR3 is built from 13 residues. Trimming took 6 bases from V and 4 from J; bases not matched to a gene: 3. Looked up from germline, CDR1 is KGHDR and CDR2 is SFDVKD. The CDR3 region has the DNA TGTGCCACCAGTCCGGGAGGAGCAGATACGCAGTATTTT. Translating it yields CATSPGGADTQYF.

This clonotype was seen only a few times. This chain joins TRBV6-5 and TRBJ2-1; 8 nucleotides match TRBD2. The CDR3 length is 14 residues. With V trimmed by 2 bases and J by 8 bases, 5 bases remained unmatched. Germline CDR1 is MNHEY and CDR2 is SVGAGI. The CDR3 coding sequence is TGTGCCAGCAGTTACCCAGCGGGAGAGGATGAGCAGTTCTTC. It codes for CASSYPAGEDEQFF.

J is TRBJ2-6 and V is TRBV11-1, with a weak D call TRBD2 (5 bases). Trimming removed 1 base from V and 1 base from J, with 14 bases in between. Germline CDR1 reads SGHAT; CDR2 reads FQDESV (reference sequence). The CDR3 loop spans 18 amino acids. The DNA for the CDR3 is TGTGCCAGCAGCTTAGGCGTCCTCCGGAGGTCTGGGGCCAACGTCCTGACTTTC. Amino acid sequence: CASSLGVLRRSGANVLTF.

This chain links TRBV20-1 with TRBJ1-5; D gene uncertain. CDR1 and CDR2 (germline): DFQATT, SNEGSKA (reference sequence). V was clipped by 3 bases and J by 7 bases, with 19 bases between them. The CDR3 totals 15 residues. CDR3 DNA sequence: TGCAGTGCTAGGGAAAACAGAGTTTTTGGACAGCCCCAGCATTTT. Translating it yields CSARENRVFGQPQHF.